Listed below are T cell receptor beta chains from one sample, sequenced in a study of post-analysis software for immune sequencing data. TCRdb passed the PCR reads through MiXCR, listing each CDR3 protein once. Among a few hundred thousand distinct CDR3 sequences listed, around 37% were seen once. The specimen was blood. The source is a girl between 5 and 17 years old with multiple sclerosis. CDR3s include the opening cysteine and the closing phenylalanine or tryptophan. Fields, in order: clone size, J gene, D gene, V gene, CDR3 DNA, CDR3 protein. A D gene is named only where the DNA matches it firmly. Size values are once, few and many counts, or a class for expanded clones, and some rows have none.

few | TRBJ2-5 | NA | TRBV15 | TGTGCCACCGGCTGGGATACGGAGACCCAGTACTTC | CATGWDTETQYF
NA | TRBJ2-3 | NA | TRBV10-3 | TGTGCCATCAGTGAGTCGCAAGATACGCAGTATTTT | CAISESQDTQYF
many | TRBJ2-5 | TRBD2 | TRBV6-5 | TGTGCCAGCAGACTACTAGCGGGGGGGGGCGAGACCCAGTACTTC | CASRLLAGGGETQYF
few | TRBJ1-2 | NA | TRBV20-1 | TGCAGTGCTAGAAAACAGGGCGCGGGCTACACCTTC | CSARKQGAGYTF
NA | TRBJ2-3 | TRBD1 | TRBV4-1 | TGCGCCAGCAGCCACCGCCGGGACAGGGAAGGAGGCACGCAGTATTTT | CASSHRRDREGGTQYF
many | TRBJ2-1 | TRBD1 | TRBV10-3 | TGTGCCATCAGTGAGCTAATGACAGGGTCGTACAATGAGCAGTTCTTC | CAISELMTGSYNEQFF
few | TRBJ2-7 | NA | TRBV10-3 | TGTGCCATCAGTGACCCGGGACATAACTCCTACGAGCAGTACTTC | CAISDPGHNSYEQYF
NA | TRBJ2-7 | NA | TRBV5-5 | TGTGCCAGCAGCCCCGGGGAGACAGGCACCTACGAGCAGTACTTC | CASSPGETGTYEQYF
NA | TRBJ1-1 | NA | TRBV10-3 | TGTGCCATCAGTGGGACAGACTATCTAGAAGCTTTCTTT | CAISGTDYLEAFF
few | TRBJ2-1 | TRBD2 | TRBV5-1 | TGCGCCAGCAGCTGGCTAGCGGGGGTTAGGGATGAGCAGTTCTTC | CASSWLAGVRDEQFF
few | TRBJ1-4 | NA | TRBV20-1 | TGCAGTGCTCAAGACGGGCTAAGAAATGAAAAACTGTTTTTT | CSAQDGLRNEKLFF
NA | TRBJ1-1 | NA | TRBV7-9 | TGTGCCAGCAGCACCCCCAGGGTAGCGAACACTGAAGCTTTCTTT | CASSTPRVANTEAFF
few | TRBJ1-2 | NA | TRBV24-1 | TGTGCCACCAGTTCAGGGCTTTCCGGCTACACCTTC | CATSSGLSGYTF
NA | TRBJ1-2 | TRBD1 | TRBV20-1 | TGCAGTGCTAGTCGACAGGGCCTAAGCTATGGCTACACCTTC | CSASRQGLSYGYTF
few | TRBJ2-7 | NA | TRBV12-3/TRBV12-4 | TGTGCCAGCAGCAGGATCATGGGGGAACAGTACTTC | CASSRIMGEQYF
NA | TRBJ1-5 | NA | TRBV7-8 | TGTGCCAGCAGCGGGTACCGGGCCTATAGCAATCAGCCCCAGCATTTT | CASSGYRAYSNQPQHF
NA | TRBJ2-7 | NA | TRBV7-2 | TGTGCCAGCAGCTTAGCCCAGGGCAACTACGAGCAGTACTTC | CASSLAQGNYEQYF
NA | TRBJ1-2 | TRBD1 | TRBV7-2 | TGTGCCAGCAGCTTAGCGACAGGGGGCGCAAAGGCTGGCTACACCTTC | CASSLATGGAKAGYTF
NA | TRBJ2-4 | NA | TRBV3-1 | TGTGCCAGCAGCCAAGATACCCGACGGGCTGCCAAAAACATTCAGTACTTC | CASSQDTRRAAKNIQYF
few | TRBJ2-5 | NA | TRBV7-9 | TGTGCCAGCAGCCCCCGTACGCGGGTTGAGACCCAGTACTTC | CASSPRTRVETQYF
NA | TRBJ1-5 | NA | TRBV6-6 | TGTGCCAGCAGTTACGGGGTGGGCAATCAGCCCCAGCATTTT | CASSYGVGNQPQHF
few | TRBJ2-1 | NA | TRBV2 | TGTGCCAGCAGTGAAGAGCGTGAGCAGTTCTTC | CASSEEREQFF
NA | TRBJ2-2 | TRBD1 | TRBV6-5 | TGTGCCAGCAGTTGGGGACAGGGGGGCACCGGGGAGCTGTTTTTT | CASSWGQGGTGELFF
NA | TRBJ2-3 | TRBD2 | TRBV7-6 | TGTGCCAGCAGCTTAGCTTCGGGGGGGAGGGCAGATACGCAGTATTTT | CASSLASGGRADTQYF
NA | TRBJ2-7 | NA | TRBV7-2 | TGTGCCAGCAGCTTAAACTGGGGATACTACGAGCAGTACTTC | CASSLNWGYYEQYF
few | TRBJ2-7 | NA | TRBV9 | TGTGCCAGCAGCGTAGTACCGGGATCCTACGAGCAGTACTTC | CASSVVPGSYEQYF
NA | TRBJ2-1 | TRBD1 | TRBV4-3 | TGCGCCAGCAGCCAAGATTTTGCACAGGGGAATGAGCAGTTCTTC | CASSQDFAQGNEQFF
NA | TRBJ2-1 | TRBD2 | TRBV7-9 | TGTGCCAGCCTTTCCGGGGCTAGCGGGGTGCATGAGCAGTTCTTC | CASLSGASGVHEQFF
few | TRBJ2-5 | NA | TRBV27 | TGTGCCAGCAGCTCCACTGGAGGGACCCAGTACTTC | CASSSTGGTQYF
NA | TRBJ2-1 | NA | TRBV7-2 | TGTGCCAGCAGCTTGTGGCTTCTGAATGAGCAGTTCTTC | CASSLWLLNEQFF
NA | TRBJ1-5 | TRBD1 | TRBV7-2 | TGTGCCAGCAGCCGAGGACAGGGGCTCAATCAGTCCCAGCATTTT | CASSRGQGLNQSQHF
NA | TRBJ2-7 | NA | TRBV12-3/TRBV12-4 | TGTGCCAGCAGGAGGGCGGGCTACGAGCAGTACTTC | CASRRAGYEQYF
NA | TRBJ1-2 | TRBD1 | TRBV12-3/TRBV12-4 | TGTGCCAGTTCAACCGGGACAGCCTATGGCTACACCTTC | CASSTGTAYGYTF
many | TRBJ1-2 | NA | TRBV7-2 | TGTGCCAGCAGCTTACTAAGGAGCTACACCTTC | CASSLLRSYTF